This T cell receptor beta chain was identified during a study of T cells in Graves' hyperthyroidism and ophthalmopathy. Findings and caveats of the study: Peripheral blood also featured most of the thyroid clonotypes expanded above 0.001.

At least ten counts were recorded for this clonotype. Its antigen remains unidentified. Authors of the study amplified TCR beta CDR3 regions from RNA transcripts. The HTBI primer set was used in a first-round RT-PCR of the TCR CDR3. TCRdb called the multiplex PCR reads again in MiXCR, with one record for every CDR3 protein. Of 350,000 or so distinct CDR3 sequences listed, about 18% are singletons. The CDR3 has 14 residues. The germline V gene encodes CDR1 SGHRS and CDR2 YFSETQ. V was shortened by 1 base and J by 6 bases, with 12 bases between the two germline ends. Newly diagnosed hyperthyroidism, duration under 2 months, in patients aged 18 to 65.

This sequence originates from a woman aged 45 to 65 with Graves' hyperthyroidism. Source material: blood. The chain combines TRBV5-1 with TRBJ2-3; tentatively, D is TRBD1 (5 bases). CDR3 nucleotide sequence: TGCGCCAGCAGCTTGCAGGGTTCGGATGATACGCAGTATTTT. Amino acid sequence: CASSLQGSDDTQYF.